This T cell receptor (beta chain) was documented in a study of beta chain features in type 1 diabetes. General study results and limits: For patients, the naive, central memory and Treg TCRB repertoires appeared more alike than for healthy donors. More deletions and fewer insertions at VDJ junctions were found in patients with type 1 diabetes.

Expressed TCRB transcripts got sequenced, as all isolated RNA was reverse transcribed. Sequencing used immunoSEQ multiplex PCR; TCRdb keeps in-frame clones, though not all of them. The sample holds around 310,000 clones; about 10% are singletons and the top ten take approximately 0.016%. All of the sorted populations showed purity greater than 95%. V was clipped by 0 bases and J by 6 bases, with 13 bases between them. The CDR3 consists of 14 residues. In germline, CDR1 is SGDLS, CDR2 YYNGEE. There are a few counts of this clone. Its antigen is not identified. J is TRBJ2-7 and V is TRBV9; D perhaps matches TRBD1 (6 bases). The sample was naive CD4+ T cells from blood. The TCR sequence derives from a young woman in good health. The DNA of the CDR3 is TGTGCCAGCAGCGTAGATACAGGGAGTGCCGAGCAGTACTTC. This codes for CASSVDTGSAEQYF.